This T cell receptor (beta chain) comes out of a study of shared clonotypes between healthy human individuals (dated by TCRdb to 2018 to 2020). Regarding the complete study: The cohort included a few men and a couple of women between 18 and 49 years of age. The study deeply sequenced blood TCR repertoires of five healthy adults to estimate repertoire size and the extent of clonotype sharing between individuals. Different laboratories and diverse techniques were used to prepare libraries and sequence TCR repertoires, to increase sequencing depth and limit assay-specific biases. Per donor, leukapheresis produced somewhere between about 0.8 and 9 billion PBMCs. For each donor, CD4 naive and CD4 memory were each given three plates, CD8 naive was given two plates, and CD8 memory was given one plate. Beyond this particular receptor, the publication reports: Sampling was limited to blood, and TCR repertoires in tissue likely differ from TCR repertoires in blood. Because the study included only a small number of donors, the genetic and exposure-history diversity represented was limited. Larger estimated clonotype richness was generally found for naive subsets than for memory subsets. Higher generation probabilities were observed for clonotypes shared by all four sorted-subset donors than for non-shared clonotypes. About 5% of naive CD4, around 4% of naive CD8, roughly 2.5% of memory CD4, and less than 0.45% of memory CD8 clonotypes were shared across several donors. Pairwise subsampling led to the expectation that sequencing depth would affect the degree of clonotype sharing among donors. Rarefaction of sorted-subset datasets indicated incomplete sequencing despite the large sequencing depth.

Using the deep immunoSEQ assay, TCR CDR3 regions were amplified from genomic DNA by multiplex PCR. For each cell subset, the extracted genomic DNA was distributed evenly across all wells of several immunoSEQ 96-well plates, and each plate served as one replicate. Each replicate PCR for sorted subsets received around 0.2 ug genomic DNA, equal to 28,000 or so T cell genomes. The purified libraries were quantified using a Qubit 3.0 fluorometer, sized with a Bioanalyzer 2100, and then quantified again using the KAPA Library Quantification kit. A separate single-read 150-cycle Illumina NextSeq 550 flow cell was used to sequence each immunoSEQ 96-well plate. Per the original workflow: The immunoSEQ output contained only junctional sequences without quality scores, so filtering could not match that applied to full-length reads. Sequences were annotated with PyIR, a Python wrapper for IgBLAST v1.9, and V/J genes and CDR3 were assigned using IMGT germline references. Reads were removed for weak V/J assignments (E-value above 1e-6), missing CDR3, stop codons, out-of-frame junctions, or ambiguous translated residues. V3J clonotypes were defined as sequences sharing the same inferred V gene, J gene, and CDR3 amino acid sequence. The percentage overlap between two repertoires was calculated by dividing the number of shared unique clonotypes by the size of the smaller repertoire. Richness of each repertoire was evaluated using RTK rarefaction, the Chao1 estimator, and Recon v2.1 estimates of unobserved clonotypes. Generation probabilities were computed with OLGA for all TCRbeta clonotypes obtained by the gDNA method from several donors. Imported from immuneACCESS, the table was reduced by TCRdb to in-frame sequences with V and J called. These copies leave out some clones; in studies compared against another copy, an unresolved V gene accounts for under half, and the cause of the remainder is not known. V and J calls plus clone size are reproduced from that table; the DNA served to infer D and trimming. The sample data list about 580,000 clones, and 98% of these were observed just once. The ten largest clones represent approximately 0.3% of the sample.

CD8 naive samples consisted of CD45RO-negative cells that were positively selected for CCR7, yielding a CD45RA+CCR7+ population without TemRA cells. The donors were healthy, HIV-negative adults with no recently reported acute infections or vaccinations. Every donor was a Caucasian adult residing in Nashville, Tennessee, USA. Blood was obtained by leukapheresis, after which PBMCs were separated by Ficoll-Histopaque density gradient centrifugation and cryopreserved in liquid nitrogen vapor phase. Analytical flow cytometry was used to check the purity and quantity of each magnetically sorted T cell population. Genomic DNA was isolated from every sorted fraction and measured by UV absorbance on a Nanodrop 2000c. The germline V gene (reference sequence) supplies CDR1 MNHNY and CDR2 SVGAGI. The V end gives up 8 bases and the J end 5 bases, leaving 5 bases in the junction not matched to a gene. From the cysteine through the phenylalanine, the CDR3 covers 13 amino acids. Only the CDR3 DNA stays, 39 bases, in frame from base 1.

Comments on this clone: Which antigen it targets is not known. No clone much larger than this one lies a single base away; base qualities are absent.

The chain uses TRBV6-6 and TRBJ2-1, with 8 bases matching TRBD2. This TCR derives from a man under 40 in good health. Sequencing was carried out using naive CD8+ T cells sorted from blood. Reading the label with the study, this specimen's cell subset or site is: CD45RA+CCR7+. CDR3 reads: CASLGLADNEQFF. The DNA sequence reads TGTGCCAGCCTCGGACTAGCAGACAATGAGCAGTTCTTC.